This entry lists 26 T cell receptor beta chains sequenced from one sample in a study of shared clonotypes between healthy human individuals. Some clones are missing from TCRdb's copy, which holds only in-frame ones; the method was immunoSEQ multiplex PCR. Of about 1.5 million clones in the sample, around 95% are singletons; the top ten hold about 1.2%. Specimen: naive CD4+ T cells sorted from blood. The subset was: CD45RA+ positively selected. These receptors were obtained from a man in his thirties or forties in good health.

The V and J genes are TRBV5-4 and TRBJ2-5; D gene unclear. Trimming shortened V by 1 base and J by 2 bases, and 15 bases separated the two germline ends. The CDR3 loop spans 16 amino acids. Germline V gene lookup returns CDR1 SGHNT and CDR2 YYREEE (reference sequence). CDR3 sequence reads: CASSLSMRQIQETQYF. CDR3 coding DNA: TGTGCCAGCAGCTTGTCAATGCGGCAAATACAAGAGACCCAGTACTTC.

V gene TRBV11-1 combines with J gene TRBJ2-7; TRBD1 agrees at 7 bases. The ends lost 0 bases at V and 1 base at J; junction bases unmatched: 6. There are 16 residues in the CDR3. Germline V gene sequence: CDR1 SGHAT, CDR2 FQDESV (reference sequence). CDR3 DNA sequence: TGTGCCAGCAGCTTAGCGCGGTCGGGACAGTCCTACGAGCAGTACTTC. It codes for CASSLARSGQSYEQYF.

This chain links TRBV9 with TRBJ2-2; 9 bases fit TRBD2. J lost 6 bases, V lost 2 bases, and 8 bases had no gene match. The length of the CDR3 is 16 residues. Germline CDR1 SGDLS, CDR2 YYNGEE. CDR3 loop: CASSVVAGDLAGELFF. The CDR3 DNA reads as TGTGCCAGCAGCGTCGTAGCGGGAGACCTGGCCGGGGAGCTGTTTTTT.

The rearrangement joins TRBV30 to TRBJ1-1, with 11 bases lining up with TRBD1. Germline V CDR1 and CDR2: GTSNPN, SVGIG (reference sequence). The J segment lost 5 bases and the V segment lost 0 bases, leaving 11 bases of the junction unmatched. The CDR3 loop spans 17 amino acids. Here the CDR3 reads CAWSVDRGRSEWTEAFF. The DNA of the CDR3 is TGTGCCTGGAGTGTGGACAGGGGGCGTTCGGAATGGACTGAAGCTTTCTTT.

The chain carries TRBV2 and TRBJ2-3; a weak D match, TRBD1 (5 bases). V shed 8 bases and J shed 3 bases, with 12 bases lying between them. Per the germline V gene, CDR1 is SNHLY and CDR2 is FYNNEI. This CDR3 comprises 13 residues. The CDR3 DNA follows: TGTGCCAGCTTGCAGGGATGGACAGATACGCAGTATTTT. It specifies CASLQGWTDTQYF.

The V call is TRBV6-1, the J call TRBJ1-2, with D maybe TRBD1 (5 bases). The CDR3 is 11 amino acids. The germline CDR1 and CDR2 sequences are MNHNS and SASEGT. V lost 8 bases and J lost 9, with 13 bases in between. The CDR3 loop is CASGDTGRYTF. The DNA of the CDR3 is TGTGCCAGCGGGGATACGGGACGCTACACCTTC.

V and J are TRBV6-5 and TRBJ2-5; D unclear. V was shortened by 8 bases and J by 4 bases, with 17 bases between the two germline ends. Germline V CDR1 and CDR2: MNHEY, SVGAGI. The CDR3 has 14 residues. CDR3 in amino acids: CASQLFRDRETQYF. The CDR3 DNA sequence: TGTGCCAGCCAGTTATTTAGGGATCGAGAGACCCAGTACTTC.

The chain has TRBV11-2 and TRBJ2-1; D may be TRBD1 or TRBD2 (6 bases each). There are 17 residues in the CDR3. Germline values: CDR1 SGHAT, CDR2 FQNNGV. V was pared by 1 base and J by 5 bases, with 18 bases between. The chain's CDR3 is CASSLVGGTYGDNEQFF. The CDR3 nucleotides read TGTGCCAGCAGCTTAGTAGGGGGGACCTACGGTGACAATGAGCAGTTCTTC.

About this clone itself: This sample includes further DNA sequences coding for the same CDR3. The chain employs TRBV5-1 and TRBJ1-1; 10 nucleotides align to TRBD1. V dropped 0 bases and J dropped 7; count of bases not matched to a gene: 3. Germline CDR1 is SGHRS and CDR2 is YFSETQ. The CDR3 contains 14 residues. The CDR3 region has the DNA TGCGCCAGCAGCTTGGGACAGGGGGCCGGTGAAGCTTTCTTT. This sequence encodes CASSLGQGAGEAFF.

The chain combines TRBV11-2 with TRBJ2-2; no firm D call. Germline-derived CDR1 and CDR2 are SGHAT and FQNNGV. V dropped 6 bases and J dropped 1 base, with 12 bases sitting between them. The CDR3 runs to 15 residues. The CDR3 DNA sequence: TGTGCCAGCAGGCAACCTGGCCGGAACACCGGGGAGCTGTTTTTT. It yields the protein CASRQPGRNTGELFF.

Concerning this clone itself: The sample holds other DNA sequences that translate to the same CDR3. The chain joins TRBV5-1 to TRBJ2-5, with D perhaps matching TRBD2 (7 bases). This CDR3 contains 14 residues. V lost 0 bases and J lost 4, with 10 bases in between. Germline CDR1 SGHRS, CDR2 YFSETQ. The CDR3 DNA reads TGCGCCAGCAGCTTGGCGGGGGGCTCAGAGACCCAGTACTTC. It encodes CASSLAGGSETQYF.

Details on this clone: Sequence at one end of the junction differs from germline and may be a read error. Written as DNA, the CDR3 is TGTGCCAGCAGTCAAGCAGGGGCCGGAATCTCGTCCAAGAACACCTTC. This translates into CASSQAGAGISSKNTF. The genes are TRBV6-1 and TRBJ1-2, with D tentatively TRBD1 (6 bases). The CDR3 loop spans 16 amino acids. CDR1 is MNHNS and CDR2 is SASEGT in the germline V gene.

The chain has TRBV11-2 and TRBJ1-2, with a weak D call TRBD1 (5 bases). Germline CDR1 is SGHAT and CDR2 is FQNNGV. The CDR3 is made up of 17 amino acids. V lost 4 bases to trimming and J lost 5 bases, with 23 bases between them. DNA for the CDR3: TGTGCCAGCAGCTATCCAATACCCCAGGGTGTGGGTTATGGCTACACCTTC. Protein: CASSYPIPQGVGYGYTF.

The chain uses TRBV5-4 and TRBJ2-3; 10 nucleotides agree with TRBD2. V dropped 2 bases and J dropped 13; count of bases not matched to a gene: 13. Per germline, CDR1 SGHNT and CDR2 YYREEE (reference sequence). The CDR3 consists of 15 residues. The CDR3 sequence is CASSFSRLGLAGEYF. CDR3 DNA sequence: TGTGCCAGCAGCTTTTCCAGACTCGGGCTAGCGGGAGAGTATTTT.

The chain combines TRBV10-1 with TRBJ1-1; D is unclear. The CDR3 sequence is 13 residues long. Germline V CDR1 and CDR2: WNHNN, SYGVQD (reference sequence). Deletions cut 8 bases from V and 1 base from J, with 11 bases between. The CDR3 DNA is TGCGCCAGCGCCTCGACAAGGAACACTGAAGCTTTCTTT. This sequence encodes CASASTRNTEAFF.

V gene TRBV11-1 combines with J gene TRBJ2-7; the D is unclear. Germline CDR1 is SGHAT and CDR2 is FQDESV (reference sequence). The CDR3 contains 12 residues. The V end lost 5 bases, the J end lost 5 bases, and 10 bases lay between the germline ends. CDR3 sequence: CASSDPRHEQYF. The CDR3 DNA reads TGTGCCAGCAGCGATCCCCGTCACGAGCAGTACTTC.

Worth noting for this clone: Other DNA sequences in this sample translate to the same CDR3. DNA for the CDR3: TGCAGTGCTAGAGGGGAGACCCAGTACTTC. Residues: CSARGETQYF. V and J are TRBV20-1 and TRBJ2-5; D gene uncertain. Germline loops: CDR1 DFQATT, CDR2 SNEGSKA (reference sequence). V lost 1 base, J lost 5 bases, and 2 bases lay in between. The CDR3 has 10 residues.

V usage is TRBV10-1 and J usage is TRBJ1-2; the D is unclear. This CDR3 spans 14 amino acids. CDR1 WNHNN and CDR2 SYGVQD come from the germline V gene (reference sequence). The ends were cut back, 3 bases at V and 4 bases at J, with 12 bases in the middle. CDR3: CASSDGTDRYGYTF. The CDR3 nucleotides are TGCGCCAGCAGTGATGGAACAGATCGCTATGGCTACACCTTC.

The chain employs TRBV1 and TRBJ2-1. TRBV1 is deemed a pseudogene. The CDR3 loop spans 15 amino acids. Here the CDR3 DNA reads TGCACCAGCAGCCAAGGACGGGGCTCGAACAATGAGCAGTTCTTC. This codes for CTSSQGRGSNNEQFF.

The chain employs TRBV7-6 and TRBJ2-7, with D tentatively TRBD1 or TRBD2 (6 bases each). The CDR3 consists of 16 residues. Germline-derived CDR1 and CDR2 are SGHVS and FNYEAQ. V dropped 5 bases and J dropped 0 bases, with 17 bases sitting between them. The CDR3 nucleotides read TGTGCCAGCAGCCAAGATCCCCGGGGGCGCTCCTACGAGCAGTACTTC. Translated, it gives CASSQDPRGRSYEQYF. Full variable domain (missing parts from reference TRBV7-6 and TRBJ2-7): GAGVSQSPRYKVTKRGQDVALRCDPISGHVSLYWYRQALGQGPEFLTYFNYEAQQDKSGLPNDRFSAERPEGSISTLTIQRTEQRDSAMYRCASSQDPRGRSYEQYFGPGTRLTVT.

The chain employs TRBV23-1 and TRBJ2-7, with a tentative D call TRBD1 (5 bases). TRBV23-1 counts as an open reading frame of uncertain function. The ends were cut back, 3 bases at V and 0 bases at J, with 12 bases in the middle. The length of the CDR3 is 15 residues. The CDR3 DNA is TGCGCCAGCAGTCACTGGACATCTCCCTCCTACGAGCAGTACTTC. It codes for CASSHWTSPSYEQYF.

V usage is TRBV19 and J usage is TRBJ2-1; 11 bases map to TRBD2. This CDR3 region has 15 residues. With V trimmed by 3 bases and J by 2 bases, 0 bases remained unmatched. Germline V lookup: CDR1 LNHDA, CDR2 SQIVND (reference sequence). CDR3 protein: CASSMGLAAYNEQFF. The CDR3 DNA reads as TGTGCCAGTAGTATGGGACTAGCGGCCTACAATGAGCAGTTCTTC.

This clone occurred once. The rearrangement links TRBV6-4 to TRBJ2-1, with TRBD1 as a possible D gene (7 bases). V lost 7 bases and J lost 8, with 24 bases in between. In germline, CDR1 is MRHNA, CDR2 SNTAGT. CDR3 size: 16 residues. DNA of the CDR3: TGTGCCAGCATGGGGGCACCCAGGGGGGCCAGCGATGAGCAGTTCTTC. It yields the protein CASMGAPRGASDEQFF.

The CDR3 loop is CASSLEQGKAFF. The DNA of the CDR3 is TGTGCCAGCAGCTTAGAACAGGGGAAAGCTTTCTTT. The V call is TRBV7-9, the J call TRBJ1-1; the match to TRBD1 covers 7 bases. The CDR3 covers 12 residues. The germline CDR1 and CDR2 sequences are SEHNR and FQNEAQ (reference sequence). Trimming at V came to 1 base and at J to 9 bases, leaving 2 bases not matched to a gene.

The chain uses TRBV9 and TRBJ2-3; D perhaps matches TRBD2 (8 bases). The V and J ends lost 0 bases and 4 bases respectively, with 18 bases between them. The germline gives CDR1 SGDLS, CDR2 YYNGEE. The CDR3 contains 17 residues. The CDR3 is CASSVAPTSGQADTQYF. CDR3 DNA sequence: TGTGCCAGCAGCGTAGCACCAACTAGCGGACAGGCAGATACGCAGTATTTT.

This chain links TRBV7-9 with TRBJ2-3; D remains unclear. CDR3 length: 15 amino acids. CDR1 SEHNR and CDR2 FQNEAQ come from the germline V gene (reference sequence). V lost 0 bases to trimming and J lost 2 bases, with 9 bases between them. The CDR3 region is CASSLATTITDTQYF. CDR3 bases: TGTGCCAGCAGCTTAGCGACAACAATCACAGATACGCAGTATTTT.